The present T cell receptor beta chain was sequenced within a study of blood T cell repertoires in COVID-19. The assay was immunoSEQ multiplex PCR, and TCRdb's table has in-frame clones only and misses some. This sample carries around 100,000 clones, about 90% of them seen once, and the ten largest clones take 7.4%. V was pared by 2 bases and J by 4 bases, with 14 bases between. Looked up from germline, CDR1 is MNHNS and CDR2 is SASEGT. This CDR3 region has 16 residues. The receptor's source is a man aged 25-40 years in a cohort sampled during active COVID-19. The chain couples TRBV6-1 to TRBJ2-2, with D unclear. What was sequenced was peripheral blood. CDR3 in amino acids: CASSEQAASSTGELFF. CDR3 nucleotides: TGTGCCAGCAGTGAACAGGCCGCGTCAAGCACCGGGGAGCTGTTTTTT.